This T cell receptor (beta chain) derives from a study of blood T cell repertoires in COVID-19. CDR1 is GTSNPN, CDR2 SVGIG, per germline (reference sequence). The CDR3 is 13 amino acids. V was pared by 0 bases and J by 1 base, with 6 bases between. This table comes from immunoSEQ multiplex PCR, and its TCRdb copy is limited to in-frame clones, with some not included. There are about 200,000 clones in the sample; around 86% occur only once, and roughly 5.7% lies in the top ten. The chain employs TRBV30 and TRBJ1-2; D gene unclear. Sequences were obtained from peripheral blood. This clonotype was sampled from an elderly man with acute or convalescent COVID-19. The CDR3 nucleotides are TGTGCCTGGAGTGTGGCCCTTAACTATGGCTACACCTTC. Protein sequence: CAWSVALNYGYTF.